This T cell receptor (beta chain) was captured in a study of identical twins. Findings and caveats of the study: Within cord blood, abundant beta clonotypes carried fewer insertions, but memory repertoires showed no such trend. Modelling approaches yielded underestimates of out-of-frame TCR alpha sharing between monozygotic twins.

Healthy Caucasians supplied all donations. As concerns this clonotype: Its antigen is as yet unknown. A junction boundary mismatches the germline segment, possibly from a read error.

cDNA carried unique molecular identifiers, and a universal primer site was added by template switching. TCRdb passed the 5' RACE reads through MiXCR, listing each CDR3 protein once. Of 1.5 million to 2 million distinct CDR3 sequences in the sample, around 33% were seen once. The length of the CDR3 is 13 residues. The germline V gene encodes CDR1 LGHDT and CDR2 YNNKEL (reference sequence). V and J are TRBV3-1 and TRBJ2-1; D unresolved. The TCR sequence derives from a newborn girl in good health. The specimen was cord blood. In nucleotides, the CDR3 is TGTGCCTGCAGCCATCGTACCGCGGCTGAGCAGTTCTTC. Amino acid sequence: CACSHRTAAEQFF.